This passage covers 6 T cell receptor beta chains from one sample sequenced in a study of OX40 agonist ivuxolimab in advanced cancers. Assay used: immunoSEQ multiplex PCR; TCRdb lists only in-frame clones, some missing. Among about 36,000 clones listed, about 77% were seen once. The specimen was CD4+ or CD8+ T cells sorted from blood, collected in a trial of the OX40 agonist ivuxolimab. These TCRs come from an adult with an advanced solid tumor such as melanoma, head and neck, liver or kidney cancer.

This clone was detected a few times. This rearrangement joins TRBV7-6 to TRBJ2-1; the match to TRBD2 covers 12 bases. The CDR3 totals 15 residues. Germline V CDR1 and CDR2: SGHVS, FNYEAQ. J gave up 6 bases and V 4 bases, and 4 bases lay outside the gene matches. CDR3 in DNA: TGTGCCAGCAGCTCTTCTAGCGGGGGGGCCAATGAGCAGTTCTTC. Translated, it gives CASSSSSGGANEQFF.

CDR3 in amino acids: CASSFPTSSSGGVPYNEQFF. The CDR3 DNA reads TGTGCCAGCAGTTTCCCGACATCTTCGAGCGGCGGAGTTCCCTACAATGAGCAGTTCTTC. This sequence joins TRBV28 and TRBJ2-1; perhaps TRBD2 as D (5 bases). V lost 3 bases and J lost 2, with 26 bases in between. This CDR3 region has 20 residues. Per the germline V gene, CDR1 is MDHEN and CDR2 is SYDVKM.

The V call is TRBV15, the J call TRBJ2-3, with 10 bases fitting TRBD1. CDR3 length: 16 amino acids. CDR1 LNHNV and CDR2 YYDKDF come from the germline V gene (reference sequence). Trimming at V came to 0 bases and at J to 7 bases, leaving 7 bases not matched to a gene. The CDR3 is CATSRDRDRGRHTQYF. In DNA form, the CDR3 reads TGTGCCACCAGCAGAGACCGGGACAGGGGACGCCATACGCAGTATTTT.

The rearrangement links TRBV7-9 to TRBJ2-7; TRBD1 or TRBD2 may be the D gene (6 bases each). There are 13 residues in the CDR3. V lost 1 base to trimming and J lost 5 bases, with 9 bases between them. The germline V gene encodes CDR1 SEHNR and CDR2 FQNEAQ (reference sequence). The CDR3 sequence: CASSLERGDEQYF. The CDR3 nucleotides are TGTGCCAGCAGCTTAGAAAGGGGGGACGAGCAGTACTTC.

The chain employs TRBV7-9 and TRBJ2-7; D gene unclear. The germline gives CDR1 SEHNR, CDR2 FQNEAQ (reference sequence). Trimming cost V 1 base and J 5 bases, with 9 bases left between them. The CDR3 totals 13 residues. The CDR3 sequence: CASSLGASNEQYF. The CDR3, as DNA: TGTGCCAGCAGCTTAGGGGCCTCAAACGAGCAGTACTTC.

V and J are TRBV7-9 and TRBJ2-7; D ambiguous. The V end was cut by 5 bases, the J end by 2 bases, with 7 bases between. CDR1 is SEHNR, CDR2 FQNEAQ, per germline (reference sequence). CDR3 length equals 12 residues. The CDR3 bases are TGTGCCAGCAGCCCCGATCCCTACGAGCAGTACTTC. Protein: CASSPDPYEQYF. The full variable domain, completed using reference TRBV7-9 and TRBJ2-7, is DTGVSQNPRHKITKRGQNVTFRCDPISEHNRLYWYRQTLGQGPEFLTYFQNEAQLEKSRLLSDRFSAERPKGSFSTLEIQRTEQGDSAMYLCASSPDPYEQYFGPGTRLTVT.